This entry is about one T cell receptor beta chain. Antigen specificity is unknown. The entry originates in a study of identifying expanded T cells in peripheral blood. Overall study findings and caveats: Differentially abundant clones: roughly 1.3 between replicates, about 15 at roughly 2 weeks, 19 to 20 at four.

Collection occurred without any documented infections or immune events in donors. Germline V CDR1 and CDR2: MNHEY, SMNVEV (reference sequence). This CDR3 has 15 residues. Unmatched junction bases numbered 17, after V lost 5 bases and J lost 15 bases. This table comes from immunoSEQ multiplex PCR, and its TCRdb copy is limited to in-frame clones, with some not included. The table shows more than 75,000 clones, with about 90% occurring only once. The TCR sequence derives from a person between 18 and 75 years old in good health. V gene TRBV27 combines with J gene TRBJ2-1, with 9 bases matching TRBD1. Source material: blood. This CDR3 is CASSRKTGGSSVAFF. The CDR3 nucleotides are TGTGCCAGCAGTCGCAAAACAGGGGGCAGTTCGGTGGCGTTCTTC.